This T cell receptor (beta chain) emerged from a study of blood T cell repertoires in COVID-19. Study overall: Sites in the United States, Italy and Spain provided acute and convalescent COVID-19 samples. In each case, the material was cDNA or gDNA derived from T cells, B-cell-depleted T cells, or PBMCs.

V was trimmed by 6 bases and J by 0 bases, leaving 14 bases between them. CDR3 length equals 15 residues. Germline CDR1 is MNHEY and CDR2 is SVGAGI. Authors' processing steps: By means of reference gene primer amplification, nucleated cell counts were estimated. Generated by immunoSEQ multiplex PCR, the TCRdb table keeps only in-frame clones and is missing some. V, J and clone size are taken as reported in that table, and D and trimming were inferred from the DNA itself. The sample lists around 140,000 clones; 77% were seen once. V gene TRBV6-5 combines with J gene TRBJ1-1, with D perhaps TRBD1 (5 bases). The sample taken for sequencing was peripheral blood. This TCR derives from a woman in her forties or fifties with active or convalescent COVID-19. The CDR3 reads CASSPGGSMNTEAFF. CDR3 nucleotide sequence: TGTGCCAGCAGCCCCGGGGGGAGCATGAACACTGAAGCTTTCTTT.